The text below deals with one TCR beta chain. Clones were read by immunoSEQ multiplex PCR, and TCRdb kept only the in-frame ones, dropping some. The table includes roughly 200,000 clones, nearly 90% detected once. The data were obtained in a study of blood T cell repertoires in COVID-19. Study context: T cells, B-cell-depleted T cells, or PBMCs provided the cDNA or gDNA that served as material.

The CDR3 runs 13 residues. Trimming removed 2 bases at V and 7 bases at J, with 11 bases between. The receptor comes from a woman between 35 and 50 years old with acute COVID-19. This chain uses TRBV12-3 or TRBV12-4 with TRBJ1-2; D is unclear. Sample: PBMCs or T cells enriched from blood (not recorded which). CDR3: CASSLRRVGGYTF. DNA for the CDR3: TGTGCCAGCAGTTTAAGGAGGGTAGGTGGCTACACCTTC.